This T cell receptor (beta chain) was observed in a study of T-cell reconstitution after alpha-beta-depleted transplantation in children. This clonotype was seen ten or more times. For TCRbeta, the library was prepared with unique molecular identifiers. TCRdb reprocessed the PCR reads with MiXCR, giving one entry per CDR3 protein. Of 450,000 to 600,000 distinct CDR3 sequences detected, 15% to 20% appear once; the ten largest clones hold 3% to 3.5%. The germline V and J ends were trimmed by 1 base and 7 bases, with 11 bases remaining between them. Germline loops: CDR1 DFQATT, CDR2 SNEGSKA (reference sequence). The CDR3 is 13 residues long.

V usage is TRBV20-1 and J usage is TRBJ2-1; the D is unclear. Specimen: PBMCs from the stem cell graft donor, collected from the stem cell graft. This clonotype originated in a human donor who donated a stem cell graft to a child with acute lymphoblastic leukemia. The CDR3 DNA is TGCAGTGCTAGAGGTTCTAGTGATAATGAGCAGTTCTTC. Its translation is CSARGSSDNEQFF.